This T cell receptor (beta chain) was observed in a study of blood T cell repertoires in COVID-19. Study context: The samples span acute and convalescent COVID-19 from the United States, Italy and Spain. From T cells, B-cell-depleted T cells, or PBMCs came the material, which was cDNA or gDNA.

Original processing methods: How many nucleated cells were present was estimated from reference gene primer amplification. Clones were read by immunoSEQ multiplex PCR, and TCRdb kept only the in-frame ones, dropping some. V and J calls and clone size are copied from that table; D and trimming were computed from the DNA. The table lists under 200,000 clones, around nine tenths of them singletons. The V end was cut by 6 bases, the J end by 1 base, with 13 bases between. CDR1 is SQVTM and CDR2 is ANQGSEA in the germline V gene. CDR3 size: 13 residues. This clone has a handful of counts. The sample comprised peripheral blood. This sequence originates from a man in his sixties with active or convalescent COVID-19. The genes are TRBV29-1 and TRBJ2-7; D is ambiguous. As DNA, the CDR3 is TGCAGCGTCCGAGGTAGGAGATCCTACGAGCAGTACTTC. Translating gives CSVRGRRSYEQYF.